Included here is one T cell receptor (beta chain) sequence, with context. The CDR3 spans 12 residues. Trimming left V 1 base short and J 4 bases short, with 2 bases between. The sample belongs to a study of control samples from healthy donors and cancer patients. Data came from immunoSEQ multiplex PCR; TCRdb stores just in-frame clones and leaves some out. The sample records approximately 87,000 clones, approximately 94% being singletons. The V gene is TRBV12-3 or TRBV12-4, the J gene TRBJ1-3; no definite D call. Sequences were obtained from PBMCs. This clonotype was obtained from a woman aged 35 to 49 with lung cancer. CDR3 sequence: CASSLVGNTIYF. CDR3 in DNA: TGTGCCAGCAGTTTAGTAGGAAACACCATATATTTT.